This T cell receptor (beta chain) was sequenced for a study of graft-versus-host responses after intestinal transplantation. Study-wide context: Anti-thymocyte globulin served as induction for all recipients, who then took tacrolimus and steroids for roughly 3 years.

Study-level results: Patients who carried graft-donor T cell macrochimerism also had high graft-versus-host to host-versus-graft clonal ratios in their allografts. GvH clones appeared in recipient marrow, some first in ileum or blood.

Worth noting for this clone: The target antigen is unknown.

The CDR3 totals 13 residues. Trimming stripped 4 bases from V and 7 bases from J, with 11 bases between. In germline, CDR1 is SGHVS, CDR2 FQNEAQ. Profiling relied on immunoSEQ multiplex PCR, and the TCRdb table lists in-frame clones only, not all of them. The table has tens of thousands of clones, approximately 96% seen once. The sequenced sample was unstimulated CD8+ T cells sorted from spleen or lymph node cells, obtained before intestinal transplant. The TCR sequence derives from a human donor who received an intestinal transplant. V and J are TRBV7-8 and TRBJ2-1; D is undetermined. The CDR3 spells CASSSMGYNEQFF. The CDR3 DNA follows: TGTGCCAGCAGCTCTATGGGGTATAATGAGCAGTTCTTC.